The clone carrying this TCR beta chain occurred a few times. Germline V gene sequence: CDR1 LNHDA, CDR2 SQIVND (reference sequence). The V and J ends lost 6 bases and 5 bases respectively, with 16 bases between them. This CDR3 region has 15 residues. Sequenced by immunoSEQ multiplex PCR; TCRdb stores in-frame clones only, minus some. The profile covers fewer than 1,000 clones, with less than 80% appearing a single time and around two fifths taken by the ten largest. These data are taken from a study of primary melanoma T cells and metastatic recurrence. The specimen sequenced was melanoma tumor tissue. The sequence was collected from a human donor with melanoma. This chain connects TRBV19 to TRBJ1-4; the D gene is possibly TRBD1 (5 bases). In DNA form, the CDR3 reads TGTGCCAGTAGGCAGGGTGGAGTCGGAAATGAAAAACTGTTTTTT. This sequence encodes CASRQGGVGNEKLFF.